This TCR beta chain was recorded in a study of patients and donors after allogeneic stem cell transplantation (dated by TCRdb to between 2020 and 2021). The germline V gene gives CDR1 as KGHDR and CDR2 as SFDVKD. The CDR3 runs 15 amino acids, cysteine and phenylalanine included. The sequence is cut down to CDR3 DNA, 45 bases in frame from base 1. Deletion took 4 bases off V and 6 bases off J, with a span of 15 bases between the germline ends. Library preparation was by RT-PCR. The sequencer was a NextSeq 550. Using fastp trimming at Q25 and MiXCR clonotype assembly, TCRdb reanalyzed the public sequencing data and kept in-frame beta chains. Here each entry gathers all rows of one CDR3 protein and keeps the most common genes and DNA. Across this sample there are 400,000 to 450,000 distinct CDR3 sequences, with 16% seen only once. The top ten hold less than 8.5% of the sample. Notes on this clonotype: Its recognized antigen is unknown. Base-call qualities are not available, and no considerably larger clone is one nucleotide away.

The sequence derives from a human donor who was either an allogeneic HSCT recipient or a stem cell or donor lymphocyte infusion donor (not recorded which). It is not recorded whose cells these are; they may come from a transplant donor. The sequence joins TRBV24-1 to TRBJ2-1; the D segment might be TRBD1 or TRBD2, since each matches 5 bases. The sequencing sample was made of blood, either unsorted or a sorted T cell fraction (not recorded which). The DNA sequence is given as TGTGCCACCAGTGACCCCGGGGCAAGCAGCAATGAGCAGTTCTTC. Translated, this gives CATSDPGASSNEQFF.